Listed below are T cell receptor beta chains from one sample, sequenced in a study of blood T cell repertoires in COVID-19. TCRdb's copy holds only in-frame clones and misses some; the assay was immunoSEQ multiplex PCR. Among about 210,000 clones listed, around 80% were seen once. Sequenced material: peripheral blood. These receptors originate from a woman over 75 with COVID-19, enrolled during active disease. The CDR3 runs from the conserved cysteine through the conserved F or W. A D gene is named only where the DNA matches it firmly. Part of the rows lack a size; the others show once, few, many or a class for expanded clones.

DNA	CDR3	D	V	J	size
TGCGCCAGCAGCCCGGGAGGGACGGTCTATGGCTACACCTTC	CASSPGGTVYGYTF	.	TRBV4-1	TRBJ1-2	.
TGTGCCAGCAACACACAGGGCCGCCAAGAGACCCAGTACTTC	CASNTQGRQETQYF	.	TRBV9	TRBJ2-5	.
TGTGCCAGTAGTATAGGACGGGGCTATGGCTACACCTTC	CASSIGRGYGYTF	.	TRBV19	TRBJ1-2	.
TGTGCCAGTAGTATAGGACAGTTCAATCAGCCCCAGCATTTT	CASSIGQFNQPQHF	.	TRBV19	TRBJ1-5	.
TGTGCCAGCAGTCACTCCAGGCAGGGTGGGGAGACCCAGTACTTC	CASSHSRQGGETQYF	.	TRBV3-1/TRBV3-2	TRBJ2-5	.
TGTGCCAGCGGCGGTTTAAAACTAGTTAATGAAAAACTGTTTTTT	CASGGLKLVNEKLFF	.	TRBV2	TRBJ1-4	.
TGTGCCAGCAGAGCAGACAGCAATGAGCAGTTCTTC	CASRADSNEQFF	.	TRBV12-3/TRBV12-4	TRBJ2-1	.
TGTGCCAGCTCACCACCGTCGGTGGCCGGGGAGCTGTTTTTT	CASSPPSVAGELFF	.	TRBV18	TRBJ2-2	.
TGCGCCAGCAGCTCCACCGGGACATTAAGAGAGACCCAGTACTTC	CASSSTGTLRETQYF	.	TRBV5-1	TRBJ2-5	once
TGTGCCAGCAGCGTAGCCAGGGGAAATGGAAACACCATATATTTT	CASSVARGNGNTIYF	.	TRBV9	TRBJ1-3	.
TGCGCCAGCAGCCCCCATACTTCATTGAACACTGAAGCTTTCTTT	CASSPHTSLNTEAFF	.	TRBV4-1	TRBJ1-1	.
TGTGCCAGCAGCCGGCCGCGGGGCGAGCAGTACTTC	CASSRPRGEQYF	.	TRBV3-1/TRBV3-2	TRBJ2-7	.
TGTGCCAGTAGAGGGCTACAGGGAGTATTTCAGCCCCAGCATTTT	CASRGLQGVFQPQHF	.	TRBV19	TRBJ1-5	.
TGTGCCAGCAGCCTTGACAGGGACTCGGGAAACACCATATATTTT	CASSLDRDSGNTIYF	TRBD1	TRBV3-1/TRBV3-2	TRBJ1-3	few
TGTGCCAGCAGTGAAGCGCGAAAGGCACAGCTGACTGAAGCTTTCTTT	CASSEARKAQLTEAFF	.	TRBV6-1	TRBJ1-1	.
TGTGCCAGCAGCCTGACAGGGGGGGGGAACACTGAAGCTTTCTTT	CASSLTGGGNTEAFF	TRBD1	TRBV6-5	TRBJ1-1	once
TGCGCCAGCAGCTCCCTCACAGGGGGCGGGGGCCGTGAGCAGTTCTTC	CASSSLTGGGGREQFF	TRBD1	TRBV5-1	TRBJ2-1	few
TGTGCCAGTAGTATATTCACGGGGGGGCTTAATGAGCAGTTCTTC	CASSIFTGGLNEQFF	TRBD2	TRBV19	TRBJ2-1	.
TGCGCCAGCAGCTTTGGAGGGAGCACAGATACGCAGTATTTT	CASSFGGSTDTQYF	.	TRBV5-1	TRBJ2-3	.
TGTGCCAGCAGCGTAGTCGGGGGAGCCTATGGCTACACCTTC	CASSVVGGAYGYTF	.	TRBV9	TRBJ1-2	.
TGTGCCACCAGCCCTGGTGGGGGGGTGGGCGAGCAGTACTTC	CATSPGGGVGEQYF	TRBD2	TRBV15	TRBJ2-7	.
TGTGCCAGCAGCCCACAGGACAAGATGGCTTTCTTT	CASSPQDKMAFF	.	TRBV6-5	TRBJ1-1	.
TGTGCCAGCAGTTTATCACTGGGGCCCTTTGCAGATACGCAGTATTTT	CASSLSLGPFADTQYF	.	TRBV6-5	TRBJ2-3	.
TGTGCCAGCAGTTACTCGGTTGACGGACACTCCTTTTCCTCCTACGAGCAGTACTTC	CASSYSVDGHSFSSYEQYF	.	TRBV6-2/TRBV6-3	TRBJ2-7	.
TGTGCCAGCAGCTTAACAGGATACTCCTACAATGAGCAGTTCTTC	CASSLTGYSYNEQFF	.	TRBV11-3	TRBJ2-1	.
TGTGCCACCAGTGACCTCATGCAGTCAGAGACCCAGTACTTC	CATSDLMQSETQYF	.	TRBV24-1	TRBJ2-5	.
TGTGCCAGCCGATGGCTAGACGTTTATGGAAACACCATATATTTT	CASRWLDVYGNTIYF	.	TRBV19	TRBJ1-3	once
TGTGCCAGCAGAGGTTTTAGCGGGGATCCCTACAATGAGCAGTTCTTC	CASRGFSGDPYNEQFF	TRBD2	TRBV5-4	TRBJ2-1	.
TGTGCCAGTAGTATAAGCCCCGGGACAAACTATGGCTACACCTTC	CASSISPGTNYGYTF	.	TRBV19	TRBJ1-2	.
TGTGCCAGCACACCGAGCGGACCTTACTACGAGCAGTACTTC	CASTPSGPYYEQYF	.	TRBV6-5	TRBJ2-7	once
TGCGCCAGTCATACCGGGGGCTATGGCTACACCTTC	CASHTGGYGYTF	.	TRBV5-1	TRBJ1-2	.
TGTGCCAGCAGTGAAGGTTGGGGACAGGGAGGTAAGCCCCAGCATTTT	CASSEGWGQGGKPQHF	TRBD1	TRBV6-1	TRBJ1-5	.
TGCAGCGTCGACCGGGACAGGGTGGTGAACACTGAAGCTTTCTTT	CSVDRDRVVNTEAFF	TRBD1	TRBV29-1	TRBJ1-1	.
TGTGCCAGCAGTGATAGACAGGAAGCTTTCTTT	CASSDRQEAFF	.	TRBV6-1	TRBJ1-1	.
TGTGCCAGCTGGGGGGGCCACCACCACGTGTTTGGAAACACCATATATTTT	CASWGGHHHVFGNTIYF	.	TRBV7-3	TRBJ1-3	.
TGTGCCAGCTCACCCGACGGACAGGGCGGCTATGGCTACACCTTC	CASSPDGQGGYGYTF	TRBD1	TRBV18	TRBJ1-2	.
TGTGCCAGCAGTGGACAGACGGAAGCTTTCTTT	CASSGQTEAFF	.	TRBV27	TRBJ1-1	.
TGTGCCAGCAGCGTAGACGAGCGGGAGTCATACAATGAGCAGTTCTTC	CASSVDERESYNEQFF	TRBD2	TRBV9	TRBJ2-1	.
TGTGCCAGCAGCAATAGCGGGGGCTCCTACAATGAGCAGTTCTTC	CASSNSGGSYNEQFF	TRBD2	TRBV9	TRBJ2-1	.
TGTGCCAGTAGTATAGGCGCTAGCGCCTTTGACTACGAGCAGTACTTC	CASSIGASAFDYEQYF	.	TRBV19	TRBJ2-7	.
TGTGCCAGCAGCGTAAGAGGGACAGGGGGTATGAATGAGCAGTTCTTC	CASSVRGTGGMNEQFF	TRBD1	TRBV9	TRBJ2-1	.
TGTGCCAGCAGATACAGAGTTGATCAGCCCCAGCATTTT	CASRYRVDQPQHF	.	TRBV2	TRBJ1-5	.
TGTGCCAGCAGTGACCCGGACAGGGAAGTGGTCGCTGAAGCTTTCTTT	CASSDPDREVVAEAFF	TRBD1	TRBV6-4	TRBJ1-1	.
TGTGCCAGTCTAAACTCTGGGGCCAACGTCCTGACTTTC	CASLNSGANVLTF	.	TRBV19	TRBJ2-6	few
TGTGCCAGCAGTCGAAGCGGAGGGCAAGTACATGGCTACACCTTC	CASSRSGGQVHGYTF	.	TRBV7-9	TRBJ1-2	.
TGTGCCAGCACGAGGCCTGGGGCTACCGGGGAGCTGTTTTTT	CASTRPGATGELFF	.	TRBV19	TRBJ2-2	.
TGTGCCAGCAGTTTCCACAGGGAGAATTACGATTATGGCTACACCTTC	CASSFHRENYDYGYTF	.	TRBV6-6	TRBJ1-2	.
TGTGCCAGCAGCAGAAGGGGGATCGAAGCTTTCTTT	CASSRRGIEAFF	.	TRBV6-5	TRBJ1-1	few
TGTGCCAGCAGCTTGCAACAGGGGATTGAAGCTTTCTTT	CASSLQQGIEAFF	TRBD1	TRBV5-6	TRBJ1-1	.